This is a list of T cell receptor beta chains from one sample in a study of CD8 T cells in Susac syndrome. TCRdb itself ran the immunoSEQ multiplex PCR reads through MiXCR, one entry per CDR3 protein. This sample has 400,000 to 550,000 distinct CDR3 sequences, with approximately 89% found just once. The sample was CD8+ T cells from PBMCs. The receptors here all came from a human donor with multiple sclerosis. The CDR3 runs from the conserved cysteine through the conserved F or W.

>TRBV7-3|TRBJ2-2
CASSQGWGSDTGELFF
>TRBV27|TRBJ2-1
CASLPWVLDEQFF
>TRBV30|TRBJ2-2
CAWSVREGYNTGELFF
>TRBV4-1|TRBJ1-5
CASSQDEEPREPQHF
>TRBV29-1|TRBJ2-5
CSVREGTETQYF
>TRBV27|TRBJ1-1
CASSLNQGLSTEAFF
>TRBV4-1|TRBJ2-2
CASSQLTGELFF
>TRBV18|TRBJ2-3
CASSPKLGGTDTQYF
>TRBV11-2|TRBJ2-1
CASTSTHEQFF
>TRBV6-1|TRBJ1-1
CASRLTGTAEAFF
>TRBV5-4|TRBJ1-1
CASSSEQNTEAFF
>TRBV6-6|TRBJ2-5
CASSYIGSQETQYF
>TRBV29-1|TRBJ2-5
CSVEEGPGLADQETQYF
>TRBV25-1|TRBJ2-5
CASSEVGQGVFHETQYF
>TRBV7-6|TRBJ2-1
CASSLVADNEQFF
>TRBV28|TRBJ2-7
CASSTEGLVFSYEQYF
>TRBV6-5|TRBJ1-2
CASSYAGQNYGYTF
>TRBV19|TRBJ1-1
CASSPPLGSTEAFF
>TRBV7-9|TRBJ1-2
CASSLASSYGYTF
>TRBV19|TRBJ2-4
CASADGNIQYF
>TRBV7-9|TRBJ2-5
CASKGPGGAKPQETQYF
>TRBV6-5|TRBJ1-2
CASSIWTGNYGYTF